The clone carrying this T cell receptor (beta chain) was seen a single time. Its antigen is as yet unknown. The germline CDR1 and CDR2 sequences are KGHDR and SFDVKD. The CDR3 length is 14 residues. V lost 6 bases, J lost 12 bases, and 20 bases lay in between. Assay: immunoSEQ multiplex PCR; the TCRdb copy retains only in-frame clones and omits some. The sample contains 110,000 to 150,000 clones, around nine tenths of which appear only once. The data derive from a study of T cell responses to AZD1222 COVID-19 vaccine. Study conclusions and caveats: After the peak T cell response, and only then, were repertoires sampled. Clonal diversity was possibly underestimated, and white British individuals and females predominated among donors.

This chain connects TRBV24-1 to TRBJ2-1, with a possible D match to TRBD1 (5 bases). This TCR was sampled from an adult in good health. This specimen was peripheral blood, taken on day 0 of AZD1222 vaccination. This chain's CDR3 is CATSSLDKVRGQFF. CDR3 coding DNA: TGTGCCACCAGTTCTCTGGACAAGGTTAGAGGGCAGTTCTTC.